The rows below give T cell receptor beta chains drawn from one sample of a study of a mutant IDH1 vaccine in newly diagnosed glioma. Produced via immunoSEQ multiplex PCR; TCRdb's table is partial and in-frame only. The table lists some 50,000 clones, roughly two thirds of them singletons, with around 4.8% in the top ten. These receptors' antigens are unknown. The specimen was peripheral blood mononuclear cells (PBMCs), collected from a glioma patient whose treatment included an IDH1 peptide vaccine. The receptors derive from a man in his forties or fifties with glioma. Some clones in this sample may be carry-over from other donors' samples. Both conserved end residues are part of each CDR3. D genes are given only for firm matches. Rows may omit the clone size; those that give it use once, few, many or a size class.

>NA|TRBV18|TRBJ1-2|TRBD1
TGTGCCAGCTCAAAAACAGGGGTAGACTATGGCTACACCTTC
CASSKTGVDYGYTF
>NA|TRBV6-1|TRBJ2-7|TRBD1
TGTGCCAGCAGTGAGGGTGGGACAGGGTCCTACGAGCAGTACTTC
CASSEGGTGSYEQYF
>NA|TRBV21-1|TRBJ1-4|NA
TGTGCCAGCAGCAAGGGGATTCGGGCAACTAATGAAAAACTGTTTTTT
CASSKGIRATNEKLFF
>few|TRBV5-8|TRBJ2-3|NA
TGTGCCAGCAGCTCGAGAGATACTAGCACAGATACGCAGTATTTT
CASSSRDTSTDTQYF
>NA|TRBV9|TRBJ2-7|TRBD1
TGTGCCAGCAGCGTTGCGGGGGACAGGGGAGTTTACGAGCAGTACTTC
CASSVAGDRGVYEQYF
>once|TRBV7-8|TRBJ2-3|TRBD2
TGTGCCAGCAGCCTCAGGGAGCGGGGGATTAGCACAGATACGCAGTATTTT
CASSLRERGISTDTQYF
>NA|TRBV6-6|TRBJ1-6|NA
TGTGCCAGCACCCAATTTTCTATTAATTCACCCCTCCACTTT
CASTQFSINSPLHF
>NA|TRBV4-1|TRBJ2-7|NA
TGCGCCAGCAGCCCTGGAGGCGAGCAGTACTTC
CASSPGGEQYF
>NA|TRBV9|TRBJ1-3|NA
TGTGCCAGCAGCGTAGAAACAGGGATGAGGTCTGGAAACACCATATATTTT
CASSVETGMRSGNTIYF
>few|TRBV5-1|TRBJ2-5|TRBD2
TGCGCCAGCAGCTTGTCGGGGGGAGGAGAGACCCAGTACTTC
CASSLSGGGETQYF